This record concerns one T cell receptor beta chain sequence. The sample is drawn from a study of T cell changes during pregnancy in multiple sclerosis. Here immunoSEQ multiplex PCR was the method, and the copy in TCRdb shows in-frame clones only, minus some. Of over 90,000 clones listed, 90% are singletons. CDR1 is KGHSH and CDR2 is LQKENI in the germline V gene. The CDR3 has 14 residues. The V end lost 6 bases, the J end lost 3 bases, and 11 bases lay between the germline ends. The chain is built from TRBV18 and TRBJ1-4, with D possibly matching TRBD1 (6 bases). The material sequenced was peripheral blood, taken in the second trimester of pregnancy. This sequence was found in a female donor in good health, enrolled as a control in a pregnancy study. CDR3 loop: CASSNQGSNEKLFF. In nucleotides, the CDR3 is TGTGCCAGCTCGAACCAGGGGTCTAATGAAAAACTGTTTTTT.